This T cell receptor beta chain appears in the sequencing data of a study of CD8 T cells in ankylosing spondylitis. Study observations and caveats: For ankylosing spondylitis blood, a TCR beta motif of about eight highly homologous variants appeared characteristic. Disease-linked clones reportedly concentrated significantly in matched ankylosing spondylitis synovial fluid.

Libraries of TCR beta came from quantitative 5'-RACE with molecular barcodes. MiXCR was run by TCRdb on the 5' RACE reads, yielding one entry per CDR3 protein. The sample records hundreds of thousands of distinct CDR3 sequences, 25% to 30% being singletons. Worth noting for this clonotype: Its antigen is still unknown.

Germline V gene data show CDR1 as MGHRA and CDR2 as YSYEKL. The CDR3 has 15 amino acids. The germline V and J ends were trimmed by 0 bases and 2 bases, with 11 bases remaining between them. The chain joins TRBV4-1 to TRBJ2-7, with no clear D. The sample taken for sequencing was blood, either unsorted or a sorted T cell fraction (not recorded which). The clonotype originates from a male donor with ankylosing spondylitis. DNA of the CDR3: TGCGCCAGCAGCCAAGATCTCGGCGGAACCTACGAGCAGTACTTC. It is translated as CASSQDLGGTYEQYF.